The TCR beta chain under discussion was sequenced for a study of Ad26.COV2.S vaccination and SARS-CoV-2 variants. For the study at large: Ad26.COV2.S, an intramuscular injection, was given once or twice 56 days apart.

Some clones are missing from TCRdb's copy, which holds only in-frame ones; the method was immunoSEQ multiplex PCR. The sample lists hundreds of thousands of clones; 75% to 95% were seen once. Indicated treatment: roughly 18 received Ad26.COV2.S at low or high dose, single or two shots; roughly five received placebo; per-sample allocation not given. Collection of samples fell on day 63 after the first vaccine or placebo injection. An Ad26 vector expressing Wuhan-strain SARS-CoV-2 spike constituted the vaccine. The trim removed 5 bases at V and 4 bases at J, leaving 8 bases unmatched. The CDR3 has 15 amino acids. In germline, CDR1 is MDHEN, CDR2 SYDVKM.

The chain employs TRBV28 and TRBJ2-5; 9 bases match TRBD1. The input for sequencing was peripheral blood, taken in a trial of Ad26.COV2.S vaccine versus placebo. This sequence originates from a person between 18 and 60 years old who received the Ad26.COV2.S COVID-19 vaccine or a placebo. This CDR3 reads CASSTPGTGTETQYF. The CDR3 nucleotides are TGTGCCAGCAGTACCCCCGGGACAGGGACAGAGACCCAGTACTTC.